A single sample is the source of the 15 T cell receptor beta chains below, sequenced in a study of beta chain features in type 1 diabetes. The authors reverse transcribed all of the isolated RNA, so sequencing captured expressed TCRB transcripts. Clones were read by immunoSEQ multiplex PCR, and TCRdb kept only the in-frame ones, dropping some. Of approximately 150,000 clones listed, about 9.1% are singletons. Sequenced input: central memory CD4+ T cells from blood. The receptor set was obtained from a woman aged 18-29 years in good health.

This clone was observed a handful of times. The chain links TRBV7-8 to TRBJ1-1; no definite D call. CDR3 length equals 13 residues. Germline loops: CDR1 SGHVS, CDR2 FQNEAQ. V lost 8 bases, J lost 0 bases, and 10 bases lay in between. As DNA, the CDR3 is TGTGCCAGCTACGGCAGGTTGAACACTGAAGCTTTCTTT. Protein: CASYGRLNTEAFF.

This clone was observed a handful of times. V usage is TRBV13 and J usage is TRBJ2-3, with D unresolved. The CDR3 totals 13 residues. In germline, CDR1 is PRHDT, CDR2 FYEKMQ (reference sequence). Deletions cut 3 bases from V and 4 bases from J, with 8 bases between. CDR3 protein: CASSFQFSDTQYF. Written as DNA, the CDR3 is TGTGCCAGCAGCTTTCAGTTCTCAGATACGCAGTATTTT.

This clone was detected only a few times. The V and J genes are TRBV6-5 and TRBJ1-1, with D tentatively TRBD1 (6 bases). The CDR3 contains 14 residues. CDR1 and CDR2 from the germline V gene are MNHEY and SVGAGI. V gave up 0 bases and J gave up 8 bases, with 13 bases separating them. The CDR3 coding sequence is TGTGCCAGCAGTTACTCGAATTCAAGGGGGGAAGCTTTCTTT. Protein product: CASSYSNSRGEAFF.

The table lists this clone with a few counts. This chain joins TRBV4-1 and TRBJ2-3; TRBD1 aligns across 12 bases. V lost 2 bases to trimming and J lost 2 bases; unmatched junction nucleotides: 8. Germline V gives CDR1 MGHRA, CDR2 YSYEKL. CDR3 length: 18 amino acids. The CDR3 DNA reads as TGCGCCAGCAGCCAAACCAGGGACAGGGGGCGAACCACAGATACGCAGTATTTT. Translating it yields CASSQTRDRGRTTDTQYF.

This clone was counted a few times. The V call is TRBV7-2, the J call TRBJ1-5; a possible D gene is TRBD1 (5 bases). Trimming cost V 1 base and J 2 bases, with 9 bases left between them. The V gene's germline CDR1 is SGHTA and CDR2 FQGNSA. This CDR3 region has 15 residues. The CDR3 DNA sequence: TGTGCCAGCAGCTTAGTGTCGGGGGGCAATCAGCCCCAGCATTTT. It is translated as CASSLVSGGNQPQHF.

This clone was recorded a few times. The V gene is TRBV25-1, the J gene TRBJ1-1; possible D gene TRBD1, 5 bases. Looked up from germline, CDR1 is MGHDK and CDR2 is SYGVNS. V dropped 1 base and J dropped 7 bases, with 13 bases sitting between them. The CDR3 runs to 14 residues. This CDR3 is CASSELAGYGEAFF. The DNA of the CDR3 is TGTGCCAGCAGTGAATTGGCAGGGTATGGTGAAGCTTTCTTT.

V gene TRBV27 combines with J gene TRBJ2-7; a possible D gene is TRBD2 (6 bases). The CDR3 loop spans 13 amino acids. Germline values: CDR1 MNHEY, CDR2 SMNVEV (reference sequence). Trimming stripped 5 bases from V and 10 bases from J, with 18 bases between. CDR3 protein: CASSHPPGGFQYF. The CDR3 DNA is TGTGCCAGCAGTCATCCGCCTGGAGGGTTTCAGTACTTC.

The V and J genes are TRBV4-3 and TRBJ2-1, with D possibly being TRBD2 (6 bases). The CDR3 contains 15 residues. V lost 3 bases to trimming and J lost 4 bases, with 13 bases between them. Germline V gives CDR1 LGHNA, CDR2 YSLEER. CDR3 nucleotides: TGCGCCAGCAGCCAGGGGACTGGGACGTACAATGAGCAGTTCTTC. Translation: CASSQGTGTYNEQFF.

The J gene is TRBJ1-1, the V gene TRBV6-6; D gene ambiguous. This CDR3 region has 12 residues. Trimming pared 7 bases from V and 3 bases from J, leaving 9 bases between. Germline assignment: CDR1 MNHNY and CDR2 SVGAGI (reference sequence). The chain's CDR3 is CASIGGYTEAFF. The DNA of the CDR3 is TGTGCCAGCATTGGAGGGTACACTGAAGCTTTCTTT.

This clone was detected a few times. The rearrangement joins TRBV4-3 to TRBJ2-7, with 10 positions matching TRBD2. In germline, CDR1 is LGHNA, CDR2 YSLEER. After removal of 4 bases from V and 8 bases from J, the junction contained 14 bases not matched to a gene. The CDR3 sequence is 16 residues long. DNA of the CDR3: TGCGCCAGCAGCCCGCCCGGAGCGGGAGGGCCAACCCAGCAGTACTTC. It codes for CASSPPGAGGPTQQYF.

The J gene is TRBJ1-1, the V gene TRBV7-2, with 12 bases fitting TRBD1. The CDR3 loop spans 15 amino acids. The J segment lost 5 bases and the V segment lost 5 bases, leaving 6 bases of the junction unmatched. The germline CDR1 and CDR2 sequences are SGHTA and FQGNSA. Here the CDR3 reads CASSRPGQGATEAFF. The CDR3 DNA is TGTGCCAGCAGCCGGCCGGGACAGGGGGCAACTGAAGCTTTCTTT.

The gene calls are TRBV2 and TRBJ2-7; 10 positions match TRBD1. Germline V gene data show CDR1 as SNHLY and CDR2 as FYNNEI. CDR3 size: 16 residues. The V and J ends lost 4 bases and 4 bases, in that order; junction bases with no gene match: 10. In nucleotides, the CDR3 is TGTGCCAGCAGTGGGCCGGGGGACAGGGGTATATACGAGCAGTACTTC. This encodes CASSGPGDRGIYEQYF. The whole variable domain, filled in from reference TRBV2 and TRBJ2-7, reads EPEVTQTPSHQVTQMGQEVILRCVPISNHLYFYWYRQILGQKVEFLVSFYNNEISEKSEIFDDQFSVERPDGSNFTLKIRSTKLEDSAMYFCASSGPGDRGIYEQYFGPGTRLTVT.

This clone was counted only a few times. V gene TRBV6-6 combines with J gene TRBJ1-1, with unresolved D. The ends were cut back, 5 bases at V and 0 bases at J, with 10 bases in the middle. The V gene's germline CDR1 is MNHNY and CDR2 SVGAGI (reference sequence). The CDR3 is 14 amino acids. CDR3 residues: CASSLAQLNTEAFF. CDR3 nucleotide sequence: TGTGCCAGCAGTCTTGCACAGCTGAACACTGAAGCTTTCTTT.

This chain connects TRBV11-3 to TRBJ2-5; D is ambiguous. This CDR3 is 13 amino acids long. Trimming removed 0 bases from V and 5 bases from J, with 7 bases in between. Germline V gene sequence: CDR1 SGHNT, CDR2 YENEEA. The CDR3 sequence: CASSLEFRETQYF. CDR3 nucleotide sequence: TGTGCCAGCAGCTTAGAGTTCAGGGAGACCCAGTACTTC.

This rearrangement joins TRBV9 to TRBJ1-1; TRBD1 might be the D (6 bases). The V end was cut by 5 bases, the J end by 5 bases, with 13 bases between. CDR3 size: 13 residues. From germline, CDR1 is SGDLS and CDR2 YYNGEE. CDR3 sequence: CASSLQGTTEAFF. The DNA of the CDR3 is TGTGCCAGCAGTTTACAGGGAACAACTGAAGCTTTCTTT.